This TCR beta chain was recorded in a study of Tregs in tolerant kidney transplant recipients. Study context: Recipient PBMCs carried a CFSE label and met irradiated graft donor PBMCs for about six days before FACS sorting. Points from the study as a whole: The small number of patients limits these findings pending further validation. The most relevant donor-specific Treg TCRbeta repertoire apparently came from expansion with activated donor B cells. Biological reproducibility was not directly addressed in this study.

The assay was immunoSEQ multiplex PCR, and TCRdb's table has in-frame clones only and misses some. The sample carries a few thousand clones, around 58% recorded once. There are 15 residues in the CDR3. Germline CDR1 is SGHAT and CDR2 is FQNNGV. V lost 2 bases and J lost 0, with 8 bases in between. Comment on this clone: Its antigen is as yet unknown.

Sequenced: CD8+ T cells from blood cultured with allogeneic cells. The clonotype originates from a human donor in good health. This chain joins TRBV11-2 and TRBJ1-3, with D perhaps TRBD1 (5 bases). The CDR3, as DNA: TGTGCCAGCAGCTTATCAGGGATCTCTGGAAACACCATATATTTT. Translated, it gives CASSLSGISGNTIYF.